The 21 T cell receptor beta chains presented below share a single source sample, sequenced in a study of early T cells in non-severe SARS-CoV-2 infection. One entry per CDR3 protein results from TCRdb running MiXCR on the 5' RACE reads. The table records under 85,000 distinct CDR3 sequences, approximately 9.5% of them present only once. The specimen was whole blood. The receptors were gathered from an adult who was a healthcare worker with PCR-confirmed SARS-CoV-2 infection or an uninfected control (not recorded which).

This clonotype was counted a few times. This chain links TRBV20-1 with TRBJ2-1, with 8 bases fitting TRBD2. Germline CDR1 reads DFQATT; CDR2 reads SNEGSKA (reference sequence). Trimming cost V 0 bases and J 4 bases; bases outside gene matches: 8. This CDR3 is built from 16 residues. This CDR3 reads CSARDRNLAGYNEQFF. DNA of the CDR3: TGCAGTGCTAGAGATAGGAACCTAGCGGGTTACAATGAGCAGTTCTTC.

The chain combines TRBV7-2 with TRBJ2-4; maybe TRBD1 (6 bases). V lost 3 bases to trimming and J lost 8 bases, with 11 bases between them. CDR1 is SGHTA and CDR2 is FQGNSA in the germline V gene. CDR3 length equals 13 residues. In DNA form, the CDR3 reads TGTGCCAGCAGCTTCGGACAGAGGGACATTCAGTACTTC. This gives the protein CASSFGQRDIQYF. Using reference TRBV7-2 and TRBJ2-4 for the parts outside the CDR3, the full variable domain is GAGVSQSPSNKVTEKGKDVELRCDPISGHTALYWYRQSLGQGLEFLIYFQGNSAPDKSGLPSDRFSAERTGGSVSTLTIQRTQQEDSAVYLCASSFGQRDIQYFGAGTRLSVL.

This clonotype was found many times. The CDR3 is CASSQDSRNTEAFF. The CDR3 DNA is TGTGCCAGCAGCCAAGATTCCAGGAACACTGAAGCTTTCTTT. The chain carries TRBV14 and TRBJ1-1; no definite D call. This CDR3 contains 14 residues. CDR1 and CDR2 (germline): SGHDN, FVKESK. V was trimmed by 0 bases and J by 1 base, leaving 6 bases between them.

This clonotype appeared a single time. The genes are TRBV27 and TRBJ1-1; TRBD1 might be the D (6 bases). The CDR3 is 13 residues long. Germline assignment: CDR1 MNHEY and CDR2 SMNVEV (reference sequence). The ends were cut back, 6 bases at V and 3 bases at J, with 11 bases in the middle. Here the CDR3 reads CASRQGWDTEAFF. The CDR3 coding sequence is TGTGCCAGCAGACAGGGATGGGACACTGAAGCTTTCTTT.

This rearrangement joins TRBV9 to TRBJ1-6; weak D call: TRBD1 (5 bases). The CDR3 contains 15 residues. V lost 3 bases and J 3 bases, leaving 10 bases between the germline ends. CDR1 is SGDLS, CDR2 YYNGEE, per germline. CDR3 sequence (DNA): TGTGCCAGCAGCGCGGGACCGAACTATAATTCACCCCTCCACTTT. Translation: CASSAGPNYNSPLHF.

V and J are TRBV18 and TRBJ2-7, with a weak D call TRBD1 (6 bases). This CDR3 region has 14 residues. Germline V CDR1 and CDR2: KGHSH, LQKENI. V lost 0 bases and J 6 bases, leaving 12 bases between the germline ends. The CDR3 coding sequence is TGTGCCAGCTCACCACCGGTGGAAGGGGGCGAGCAGTACTTC. Its protein product is CASSPPVEGGEQYF.

This clonotype was detected only a few times. The J gene is TRBJ1-6, the V gene TRBV6-1; D is unclear. V lost 7 bases and J 7 bases, leaving 5 bases between the germline ends. This CDR3 is 11 amino acids long. Germline loops: CDR1 MNHNS, CDR2 SASEGT. CDR3 sequence reads: CASNANSPLHF. In DNA form, the CDR3 reads TGTGCCAGCAATGCCAATTCACCCCTCCACTTT.

This clonotype was counted a few times. The chain combines TRBV20-1 with TRBJ1-1; tentatively, D is TRBD1 (6 bases). The CDR3 runs to 12 residues. Germline V gives CDR1 DFQATT, CDR2 SNEGSKA (reference sequence). V lost 6 bases and J 4 bases, leaving 12 bases between the germline ends. Written as DNA, the CDR3 is TGCAGTGCCACGGGGGCTGGCACTGAAGCTTTCTTT. Protein product: CSATGAGTEAFF.

A few counts support this clonotype. V is TRBV12-3 or TRBV12-4 and J is TRBJ2-3, with 10 bases matching TRBD2. The trim removed 6 bases at V and 5 bases at J, leaving 8 bases unmatched. The CDR3 is 15 residues long. CDR3 sequence: CASREWLAGVDTQYF. CDR3 nucleotides: TGTGCCAGCAGAGAGTGGCTAGCGGGAGTAGATACGCAGTATTTT.

The sample holds a few counts of this clonotype. This chain joins TRBV19 and TRBJ2-1, with 7 bases aligning to TRBD2. CDR1 and CDR2 from the germline V gene are LNHDA and SQIVND (reference sequence). The junction had 8 bases not matched to a gene; V was cut back by 4 bases and J by 2 bases. The CDR3 has 16 residues. The CDR3 DNA sequence: TGTGCCAGTAGTACCCTCGGGGGGTTCGCCTACAATGAGCAGTTCTTC. Translation: CASSTLGGFAYNEQFF. The full variable domain, rest sourced from reference TRBV19 and TRBJ2-1, is DGGITQSPKYLFRKEGQNVTLSCEQNLNHDAMYWYRQDPGQGLRLIYYSQIVNDFQKGDIAEGYSVSREKKESFPLTVTSAQKNPTAFYLCASSTLGGFAYNEQFFGPGTRLTVL.

This clonotype was seen only a few times. This chain links TRBV10-2 with TRBJ2-2, with 7 bases aligning to TRBD2. Germline CDR1 is WSHSY and CDR2 is SAAADI. J was trimmed by 6 bases and V by 0 bases; bases with no gene match: 10. The CDR3 totals 17 residues. The CDR3 is CASSESGSGTTAGELFF. The CDR3, as DNA: TGCGCCAGCAGTGAGTCGGGATCGGGGACTACGGCCGGGGAGCTGTTTTTT.

This clonotype was seen many times. J is TRBJ2-7 and V is TRBV20-1; 7 bases match TRBD2. The CDR3 consists of 14 residues. Trimming took 4 bases from V and 2 from J; bases not matched to a gene: 8. In germline, CDR1 is DFQATT, CDR2 SNEGSKA (reference sequence). CDR3 region: CSATSPGGTYEQYF. The CDR3, as DNA: TGCAGTGCTACGTCGCCGGGAGGAACCTACGAGCAGTACTTC.

This clonotype was found many times. This sequence joins TRBV16 and TRBJ1-2; possible D gene TRBD1, 6 bases. The V gene's germline CDR1 is KGHSY and CDR2 FQNENV. This CDR3 is 15 amino acids long. V lost 0 bases to trimming and J lost 4 bases, with 12 bases between them. Written as DNA, the CDR3 is TGTGCCAGCAGCCAATCGATACAGGGCCTCTATGGCTACACCTTC. It is translated as CASSQSIQGLYGYTF.

The CDR3 coding sequence is TGTGCCAGCAGTGTACTCCTTTCCTACGAGCAGTACTTC. Its translation: CASSVLLSYEQYF. The rearrangement uses TRBV2 and TRBJ2-7; D unclear. Germline loops: CDR1 SNHLY, CDR2 FYNNEI. The CDR3 length is 13 residues. The germline V and J ends were trimmed by 4 bases and 1 base, with 8 bases remaining between them. The complete variable domain, with remaining parts taken from reference TRBV2 and TRBJ2-7, reads EPEVTQTPSHQVTQMGQEVILRCVPISNHLYFYWYRQILGQKVEFLVSFYNNEISEKSEIFDDQFSVERPDGSNFTLKIRSTKLEDSAMYFCASSVLLSYEQYFGPGTRLTVT.

This clonotype has only a few counts. The chain couples TRBV20-1 to TRBJ2-1, with 13 bases aligning to TRBD2. Losses at the gene ends were 6 bases for V and 8 bases for J; bases not matched to a gene: 10. Looked up from germline, CDR1 is DFQATT and CDR2 is SNEGSKA (reference sequence). The CDR3 spans 15 residues. The CDR3 here is CSAVGLAGVRHEQFF. As DNA, the CDR3 is TGCAGTGCCGTCGGACTAGCGGGAGTTAGGCATGAGCAGTTCTTC.

This clonotype has at least ten counts. The chain recombines TRBV7-9 with TRBJ2-5; D might be TRBD2 (7 bases). Trimming removed 8 bases from V and 0 bases from J, with 13 bases in between. This CDR3 contains 14 residues. Germline-derived CDR1 and CDR2 are SEHNR and FQNEAQ (reference sequence). The CDR3, as DNA: TGTGCCAGCGGGGGGGGCAGACACCAAGAGACCCAGTACTTC. Encoded protein: CASGGGRHQETQYF.

This clonotype has a count of ten or more. This chain joins TRBV5-1 and TRBJ2-3; possible D gene TRBD1, 6 bases. The CDR3 runs 17 residues. CDR1 SGHRS and CDR2 YFSETQ come from the germline V gene. V lost 5 bases and J 1 base, leaving 20 bases between the germline ends. In DNA form, the CDR3 reads TGCGCCAGCAGTAGGGGGACCACCCGGTCGGGCACAGATACGCAGTATTTT. Its protein is CASSRGTTRSGTDTQYF.

V is TRBV25-1 and J is TRBJ1-1; 10 bases line up with TRBD1. Germline CDR1 MGHDK, CDR2 SYGVNS. This CDR3 region has 14 residues. The junction had 4 bases not matched to a gene; V was cut back by 4 bases and J by 5 bases. CDR3 sequence reads: CASSATGGRTEAFF. Written as DNA, the CDR3 is TGTGCCAGCAGTGCGACAGGGGGCCGAACTGAAGCTTTCTTT.

This clonotype was counted ten times or more. The V call is TRBV5-1, the J call TRBJ2-7; D ambiguous. The V and J ends lost 0 bases and 6 bases respectively, with 16 bases between them. The CDR3 runs 15 residues. Germline V gene lookup returns CDR1 SGHRS and CDR2 YFSETQ. In DNA form, the CDR3 reads TGCGCCAGCAGCTTGGTGCGGAACTCTCAAGGCGAGCAGTACTTC. Translating it yields CASSLVRNSQGEQYF.

This clonotype has a handful of counts. The chain is built from TRBV5-6 and TRBJ1-5, with 8 bases aligning to TRBD1. This CDR3 spans 15 amino acids. CDR1 and CDR2 (germline): SGHDT, YYEEEE. J gave up 3 bases and V 3 bases, and 5 bases lay outside the gene matches. CDR3 sequence: CASSWGTGDNQPQHF. In nucleotides, the CDR3 is TGTGCCAGCAGCTGGGGGACAGGAGACAATCAGCCCCAGCATTTT.

In its sample, this clonotype was seen a few times. The V and J genes are TRBV5-4 and TRBJ2-7; D is unclear. The germline V and J ends were trimmed by 5 bases and 0 bases, with 9 bases remaining between them. This CDR3 is 13 amino acids long. CDR1 is SGHNT, CDR2 YYREEE, per germline (reference sequence). CDR3 amino acids: CASSFSHSYEQYF. CDR3 bases: TGTGCCAGCAGTTTCTCCCACTCCTACGAGCAGTACTTC. The full variable domain, rest sourced from reference TRBV5-4 and TRBJ2-7, is ETGVTQSPTHLIKTRGQQVTLRCSSQSGHNTVSWYQQALGQGPQFIFQYYREEENGRGNFPPRFSGLQFPNYSSELNVNALELDDSALYLCASSFSHSYEQYFGPGTRLTVT.